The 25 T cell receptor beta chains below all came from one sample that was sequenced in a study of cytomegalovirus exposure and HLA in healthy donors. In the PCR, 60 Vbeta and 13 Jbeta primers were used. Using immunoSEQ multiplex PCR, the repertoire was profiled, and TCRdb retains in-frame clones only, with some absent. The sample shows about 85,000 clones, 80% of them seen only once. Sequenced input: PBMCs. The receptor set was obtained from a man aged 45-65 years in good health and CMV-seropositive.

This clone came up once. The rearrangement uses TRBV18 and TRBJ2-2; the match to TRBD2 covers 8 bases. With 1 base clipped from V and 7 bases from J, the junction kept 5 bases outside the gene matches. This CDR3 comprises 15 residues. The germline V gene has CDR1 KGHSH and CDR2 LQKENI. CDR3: CASSPQAGEGGELFF. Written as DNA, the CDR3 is TGTGCCAGCTCACCACAAGCGGGAGAAGGCGGGGAGCTGTTTTTT.

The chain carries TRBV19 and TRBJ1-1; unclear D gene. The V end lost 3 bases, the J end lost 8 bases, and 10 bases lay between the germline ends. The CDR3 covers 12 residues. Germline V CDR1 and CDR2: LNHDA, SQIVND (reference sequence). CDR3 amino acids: CASSMGLGEAFF. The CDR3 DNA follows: TGTGCCAGTAGTATGGGCCTGGGCGAAGCTTTCTTT.

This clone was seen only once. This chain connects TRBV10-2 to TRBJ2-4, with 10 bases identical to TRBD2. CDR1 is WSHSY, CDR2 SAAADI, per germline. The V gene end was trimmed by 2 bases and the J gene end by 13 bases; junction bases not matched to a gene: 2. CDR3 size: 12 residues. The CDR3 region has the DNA TGCGCCAGCAGTGAGCCTAGCGGGAGCCAGTACTTC. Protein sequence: CASSEPSGSQYF.

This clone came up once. The CDR3 region has the DNA TGTGCCAGCAGAGCGACAGCGCAGGATGGCTACACCTTC. This encodes CASRATAQDGYTF. The chain employs TRBV7-2 and TRBJ1-2; D is possibly TRBD1 (5 bases). Germline V CDR1 and CDR2: SGHTA, FQGNSA. The V gene lost 6 bases and the J gene lost 6 bases, with 14 bases spanning the gap. This CDR3 spans 13 amino acids.

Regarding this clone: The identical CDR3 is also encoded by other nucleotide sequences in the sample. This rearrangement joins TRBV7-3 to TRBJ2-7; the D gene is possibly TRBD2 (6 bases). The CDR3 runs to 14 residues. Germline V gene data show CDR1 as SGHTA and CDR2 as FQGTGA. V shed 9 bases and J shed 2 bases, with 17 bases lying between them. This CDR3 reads CASSLLAGPYEQYF. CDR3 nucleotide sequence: TGTGCCAGTTCCCTCCTGGCGGGACCCTACGAGCAGTACTTC.

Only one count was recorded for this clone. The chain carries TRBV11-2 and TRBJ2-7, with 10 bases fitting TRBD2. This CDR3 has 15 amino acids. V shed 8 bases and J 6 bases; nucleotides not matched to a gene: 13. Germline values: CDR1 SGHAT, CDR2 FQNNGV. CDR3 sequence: CASQPRLAGAVEQYF. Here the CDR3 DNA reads TGTGCCAGCCAGCCCCGCCTAGCGGGAGCAGTCGAGCAGTACTTC. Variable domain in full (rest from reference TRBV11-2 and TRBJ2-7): EAGVAQSPRYKIIEKRQSVAFWCNPISGHATLYWYQQILGQGPKLLIQFQNNGVVDDSQLPKDRFSAERLKGVDSTLKIQPAKLEDSAVYLCASQPRLAGAVEQYFGPGTRLTVT.

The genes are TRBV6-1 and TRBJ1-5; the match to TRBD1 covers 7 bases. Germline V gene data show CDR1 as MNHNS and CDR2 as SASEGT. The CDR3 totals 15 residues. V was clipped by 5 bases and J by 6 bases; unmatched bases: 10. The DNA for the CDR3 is TGTGCCAGCAGTAATGGTAGACAGGGCATTCAGCCCCAGCATTTT. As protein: CASSNGRQGIQPQHF.

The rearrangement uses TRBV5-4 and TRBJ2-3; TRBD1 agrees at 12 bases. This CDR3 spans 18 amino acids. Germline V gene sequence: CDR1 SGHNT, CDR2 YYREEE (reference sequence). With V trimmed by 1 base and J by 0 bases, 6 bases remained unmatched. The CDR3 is CASSLLGQGAFSTDTQYF. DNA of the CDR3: TGTGCCAGCAGCTTGTTGGGACAGGGGGCATTCAGCACAGATACGCAGTATTTT.

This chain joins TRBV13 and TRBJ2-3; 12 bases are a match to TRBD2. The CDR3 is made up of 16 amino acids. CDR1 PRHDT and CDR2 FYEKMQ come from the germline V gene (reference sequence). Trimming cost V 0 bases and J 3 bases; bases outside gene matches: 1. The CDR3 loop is CASSLGGLAGTDTQYF. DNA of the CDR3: TGTGCCAGCAGCTTAGGAGGACTAGCGGGGACAGATACGCAGTATTTT.

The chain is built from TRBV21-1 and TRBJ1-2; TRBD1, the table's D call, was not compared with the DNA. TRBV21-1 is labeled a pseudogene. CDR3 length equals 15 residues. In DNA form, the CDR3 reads TGTGCCAACCTGAAGGGCCAAGAAGACAGCTATGGCTACACCTTC. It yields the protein CANLKGQEDSYGYTF.

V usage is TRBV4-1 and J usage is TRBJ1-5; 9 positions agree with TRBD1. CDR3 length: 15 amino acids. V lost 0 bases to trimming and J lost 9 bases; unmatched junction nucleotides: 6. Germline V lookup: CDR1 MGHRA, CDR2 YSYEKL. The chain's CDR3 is CASSQEGTGFRPQHF. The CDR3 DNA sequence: TGCGCCAGCAGCCAAGAAGGGACAGGGTTCCGGCCCCAGCATTTT.

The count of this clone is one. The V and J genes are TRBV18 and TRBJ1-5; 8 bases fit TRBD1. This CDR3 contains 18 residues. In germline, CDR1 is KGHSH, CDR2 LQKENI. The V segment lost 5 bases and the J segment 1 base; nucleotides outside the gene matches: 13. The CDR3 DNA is TGTGCCAGCTCAACCGGGACAGGCGGTGCAGGAAGCAATCAGCCCCAGCATTTT. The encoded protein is CASSTGTGGAGSNQPQHF.

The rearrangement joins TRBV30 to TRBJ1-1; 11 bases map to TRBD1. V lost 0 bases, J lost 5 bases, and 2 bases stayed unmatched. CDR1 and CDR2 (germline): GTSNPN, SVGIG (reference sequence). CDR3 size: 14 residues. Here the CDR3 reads CAWSVGQGATEAFF. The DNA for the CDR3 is TGTGCCTGGAGTGTCGGACAGGGGGCGACTGAAGCTTTCTTT. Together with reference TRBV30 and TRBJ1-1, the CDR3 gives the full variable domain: SQTIHQWPATLVQPVGSPLSLECTVEGTSNPNLYWYRQAAGRGLQLLFYSVGIGQISSEVPQNLSASRPQDRQFILSSKKLLLSDSGFYLCAWSVGQGATEAFFGQGTRLTVV.

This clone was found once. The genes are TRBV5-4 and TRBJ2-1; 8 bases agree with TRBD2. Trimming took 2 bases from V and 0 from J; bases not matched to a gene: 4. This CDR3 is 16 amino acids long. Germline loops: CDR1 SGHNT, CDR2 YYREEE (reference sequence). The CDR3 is CASSFALAGSYNEQFF. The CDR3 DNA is TGTGCCAGCAGCTTTGCCCTAGCGGGCTCCTACAATGAGCAGTTCTTC.

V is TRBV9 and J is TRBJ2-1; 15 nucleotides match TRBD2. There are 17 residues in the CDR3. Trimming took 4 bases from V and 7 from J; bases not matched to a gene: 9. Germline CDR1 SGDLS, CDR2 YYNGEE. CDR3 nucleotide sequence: TGTGCCAGCAGCACCCCGGGACTAGCGGGAGGTAGGAATGAGCAGTTCTTC. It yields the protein CASSTPGLAGGRNEQFF.

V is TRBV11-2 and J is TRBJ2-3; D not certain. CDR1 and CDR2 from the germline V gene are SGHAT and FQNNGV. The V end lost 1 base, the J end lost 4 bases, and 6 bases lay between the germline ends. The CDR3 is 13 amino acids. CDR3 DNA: TGTGCCAGCAGCTTAGGTCTTTCAGATACGCAGTATTTT. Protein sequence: CASSLGLSDTQYF.

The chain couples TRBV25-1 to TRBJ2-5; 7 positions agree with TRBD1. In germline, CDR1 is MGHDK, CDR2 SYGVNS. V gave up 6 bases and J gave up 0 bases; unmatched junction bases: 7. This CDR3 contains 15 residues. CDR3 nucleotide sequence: TGTGCCAGCAGATACGGGACAGAGTACCAAGAGACCCAGTACTTC. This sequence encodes CASRYGTEYQETQYF.

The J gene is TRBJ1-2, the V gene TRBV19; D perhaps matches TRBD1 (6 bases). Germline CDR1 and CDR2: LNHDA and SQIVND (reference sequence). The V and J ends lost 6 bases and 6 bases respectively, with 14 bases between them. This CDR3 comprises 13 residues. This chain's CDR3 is CASSPPGGDGYTF. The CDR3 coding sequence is TGTGCCAGTAGCCCCCCGGGGGGCGATGGCTACACCTTC.

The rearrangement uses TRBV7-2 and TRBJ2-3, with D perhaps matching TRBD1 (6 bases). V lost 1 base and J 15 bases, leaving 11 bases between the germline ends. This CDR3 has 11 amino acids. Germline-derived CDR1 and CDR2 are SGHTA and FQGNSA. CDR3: CASSLGWGTYF. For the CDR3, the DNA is TGTGCCAGCAGCTTAGGGTGGGGGACATATTTT.

The CDR3: CASSLGLAGITDTQYF. The CDR3 region has the DNA TGTGCCAGCAGCTTAGGACTAGCGGGGATCACAGATACGCAGTATTTT. This chain links TRBV7-9 with TRBJ2-3; 11 bases map to TRBD2. CDR3 length: 16 amino acids. The V gene's germline CDR1 is SEHNR and CDR2 FQNEAQ (reference sequence). V was clipped by 1 base and J by 2 bases; unmatched bases: 2.

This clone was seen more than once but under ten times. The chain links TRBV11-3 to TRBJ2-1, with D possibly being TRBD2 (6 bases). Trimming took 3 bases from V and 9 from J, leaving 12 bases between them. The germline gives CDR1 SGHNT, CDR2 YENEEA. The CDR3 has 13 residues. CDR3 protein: CASSFTLAGEQFF. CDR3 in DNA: TGTGCCAGCAGCTTCACACTAGCAGGTGAGCAGTTCTTC.

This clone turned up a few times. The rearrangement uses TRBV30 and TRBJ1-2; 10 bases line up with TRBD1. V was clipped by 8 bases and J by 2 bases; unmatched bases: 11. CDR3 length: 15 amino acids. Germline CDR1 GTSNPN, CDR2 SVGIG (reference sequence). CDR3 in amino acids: CAQNPDRGLNYGYTF. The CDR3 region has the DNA TGTGCCCAAAACCCCGACAGGGGGCTGAACTATGGCTACACCTTC.

The CDR3 region has the DNA TGTGCCAGTAGTCTGGGGTGGGACAGGGCGTTCGTCGATGAGCAGTTCTTC. This gives the protein CASSLGWDRAFVDEQFF. This chain connects TRBV19 to TRBJ2-1; 9 bases are a match to TRBD1. J was trimmed by 8 bases and V by 5 bases; bases with no gene match: 16. This CDR3 region has 17 residues. Germline CDR1 and CDR2: LNHDA and SQIVND (reference sequence). The full variable domain, completed using reference TRBV19 and TRBJ2-1, is DGGITQSPKYLFRKEGQNVTLSCEQNLNHDAMYWYRQDPGQGLRLIYYSQIVNDFQKGDIAEGYSVSREKKESFPLTVTSAQKNPTAFYLCASSLGWDRAFVDEQFFGPGTRLTVL.

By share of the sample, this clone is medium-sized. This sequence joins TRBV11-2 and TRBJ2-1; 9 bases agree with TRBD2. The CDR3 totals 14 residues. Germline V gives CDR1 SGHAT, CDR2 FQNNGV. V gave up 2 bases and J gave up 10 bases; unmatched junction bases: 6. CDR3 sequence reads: CASSLNPSGDEQFF. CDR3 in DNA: TGTGCCAGCAGCTTAAATCCTAGCGGGGACGAGCAGTTCTTC.

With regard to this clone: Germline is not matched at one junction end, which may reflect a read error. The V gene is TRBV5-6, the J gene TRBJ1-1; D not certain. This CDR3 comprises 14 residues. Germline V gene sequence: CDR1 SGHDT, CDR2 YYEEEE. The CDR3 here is CASSLAEGVSEAFF. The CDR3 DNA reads TGTGCCAGCAGTTTGGCGGAGGGTGTGTCGGAAGCTTTCTTT.